These 9 T cell receptor beta chains originate from one sample sequenced in a study of T cell repertoires in cytomegalovirus infection. TCRdb independently ran MiXCR on the reads; one entry per CDR3 protein. The table has 150,000 to 200,000 distinct CDR3 sequences, roughly 19% seen once. Sequencing was carried out using PBMCs. These receptors came from a human donor in good health (CMV status not recorded). Some clones in this sample may be carry-over from other donors' samples.

This clonotype was seen ten or more times. CDR3 DNA: TGTGCCAGCAGCTTCGAGGATACGCAGTATTTT. This sequence encodes CASSFEDTQYF. This chain joins TRBV11-2 and TRBJ2-3; no clear D. With 3 bases removed from V and 6 bases from J, the gap between germline ends came to 4 bases. The length of the CDR3 is 11 residues. Germline CDR1 is SGHAT and CDR2 is FQNNGV.

At least ten counts were recorded for this clonotype. The chain combines TRBV12-5 with TRBJ2-2; D remains ambiguous. CDR3 size: 15 residues. CDR1 is LGHNT and CDR2 is FRNRAP in the germline V gene. Trimming took off 1 base at V and 5 bases at J, with 11 bases between the two ends. CDR3 residues: CASGLGDFGTGELFF. CDR3 DNA sequence: TGTGCTAGTGGTTTGGGTGATTTCGGGACCGGGGAGCTGTTTTTT.

This clonotype was picked up many times. The chain joins TRBV7-6 to TRBJ2-5; a possible D gene is TRBD2 (6 bases). Trimming removed 0 bases from V and 3 bases from J, with 17 bases in between. From germline, CDR1 is SGHVS and CDR2 FNYEAQ. There are 17 residues in the CDR3. The CDR3 is CASSLAVPGLGKETQYF. CDR3 DNA sequence: TGTGCCAGCAGCTTAGCTGTTCCGGGACTTGGGAAAGAGACCCAGTACTTC.

This clonotype turned up a few times. The CDR3 nucleotides read TGTGCCAGCAGAACACCTGGGGCCAACGTCCTGACTTTC. This gives the protein CASRTPGANVLTF. This chain connects TRBV5-4 to TRBJ2-6; D is uncertain. This CDR3 comprises 13 residues. From germline, CDR1 is SGHNT and CDR2 YYREEE (reference sequence). V shed 5 bases and J shed 2 bases, with 5 bases lying between them.

In this sample, this clonotype turned up many times. The V call is TRBV7-9, the J call TRBJ2-7; D may be TRBD1 (5 bases). V lost 5 bases and J lost 4, with 9 bases in between. This CDR3 has 12 residues. The germline gives CDR1 SEHNR, CDR2 FQNEAQ (reference sequence). The CDR3 spells CASSAGLYEQYF. CDR3 sequence (DNA): TGTGCCAGCAGCGCAGGGTTGTACGAGCAGTACTTC.

In this sample, this clonotype turned up a few times. The gene calls are TRBV6-6 and TRBJ2-1; either TRBD1 or TRBD2 may fit D (5 bases each). Per germline, CDR1 MNHNY and CDR2 SVGAGI (reference sequence). Between the trimmed V and J ends, which lost 2 bases and 0 bases, there was a span of 17 bases. The CDR3 runs to 18 residues. CDR3 sequence (DNA): TGTGCCAGCAGTTACGGGAGAGGGGCTACGAGCTCCTACAATGAGCAGTTCTTC. Its protein is CASSYGRGATSSYNEQFF.

This clonotype was counted between two and nine times. The chain couples TRBV5-6 to TRBJ2-7, with D perhaps TRBD1 or TRBD2 (5 bases each). The V gene's germline CDR1 is SGHDT and CDR2 YYEEEE. The CDR3 sequence is 13 residues long. V lost 4 bases and J lost 9, with 17 bases in between. The CDR3: CASSQGRGVRQYF. The CDR3 coding sequence is TGTGCCAGCAGCCAGGGACGTGGCGTGAGGCAGTACTTC.

The CDR3 DNA is TGTGCCAGCAGCTTAAGGCCGAGGGGGGTTAGTCAGCAGTACTTC. It is translated as CASSLRPRGVSQQYF. The chain joins TRBV7-2 to TRBJ2-7, with D possibly being TRBD1 or TRBD2 (6 bases each). Trimming removed 2 bases from V and 8 bases from J, with 19 bases in between. The CDR3 loop spans 15 amino acids. Germline V gene lookup returns CDR1 SGHTA and CDR2 FQGNSA.

CDR3: CASSHGTDQPQHF. As DNA, the CDR3 is TGTGCCAGCAGTCACGGGACAGATCAGCCCCAGCATTTT. The chain recombines TRBV12-3 or TRBV12-4 with TRBJ1-5; TRBD1 aligns across 7 bases. V gave up 5 bases and J gave up 5 bases; unmatched junction bases: 3. The CDR3 is made up of 13 amino acids.